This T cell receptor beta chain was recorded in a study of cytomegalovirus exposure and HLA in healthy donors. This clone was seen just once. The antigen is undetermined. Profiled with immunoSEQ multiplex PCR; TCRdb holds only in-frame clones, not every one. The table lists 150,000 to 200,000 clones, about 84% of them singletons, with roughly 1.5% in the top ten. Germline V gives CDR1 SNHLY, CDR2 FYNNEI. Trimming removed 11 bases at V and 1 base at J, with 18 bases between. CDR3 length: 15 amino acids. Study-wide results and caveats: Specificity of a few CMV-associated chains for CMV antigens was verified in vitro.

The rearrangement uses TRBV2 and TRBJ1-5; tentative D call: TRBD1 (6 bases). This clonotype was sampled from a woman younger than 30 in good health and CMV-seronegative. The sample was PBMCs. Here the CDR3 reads CACRGGDTSNQPQHF. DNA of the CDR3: TGTGCCTGTAGAGGGGGGGACACCAGCAATCAGCCCCAGCATTTT.